The T cell receptor beta chain under discussion was sequenced for a study of CD8+ T cells in alopecia areata. In alopecia areata patients, both lesional scalp punch biopsies and peripheral blood were collected. cDNA prepared by RNA extraction and subsequent reverse transcription served as the template for sequencing. Libraries were prepared by immunoSEQ multiplex PCR; TCRdb keeps only in-frame clonotypes and omits some of them. The sample shows approximately 34,000 clones, approximately 58% of them seen only once. This clone was detected only a few times. The antigen remains unidentified. Study outcomes and limitations: An increase in clonality over normal scalp was evident in lesional scalp, especially alopecia totalis/universalis.

The CDR3 sequence is 14 residues long. Trimming took off 5 bases at V and 5 bases at J, with 13 bases between the two ends. Germline assignment: CDR1 MNHEY and CDR2 SMNVEV (reference sequence). This receptor was obtained from a human donor with alopecia areata. The V call is TRBV27, the J call TRBJ1-5; perhaps TRBD1 as D (5 bases). Sequencing was carried out using NKG2D-high CD8+ T cells sorted from blood. CDR3 region: CASSPWGRDQPQHF. The CDR3 bases are TGTGCCAGCAGTCCTTGGGGGAGAGATCAGCCCCAGCATTTT.